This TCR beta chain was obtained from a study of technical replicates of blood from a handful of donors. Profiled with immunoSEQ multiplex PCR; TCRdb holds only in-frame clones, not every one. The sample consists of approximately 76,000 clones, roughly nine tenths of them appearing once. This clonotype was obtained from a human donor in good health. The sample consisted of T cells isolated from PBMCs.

This CDR3 reads CASSQQGWGYTF. CDR3 nucleotide sequence: TGTGCCAGCAGCCAACAGGGTTGGGGCTACACCTTC. This chain uses TRBV5-8 with TRBJ1-2; tentative D call: TRBD1 (6 bases). Germline CDR1 and CDR2: SGHTS and YDEGEE. V was pared by 4 bases and J by 8 bases, with 12 bases between. The CDR3 sequence is 12 residues long.